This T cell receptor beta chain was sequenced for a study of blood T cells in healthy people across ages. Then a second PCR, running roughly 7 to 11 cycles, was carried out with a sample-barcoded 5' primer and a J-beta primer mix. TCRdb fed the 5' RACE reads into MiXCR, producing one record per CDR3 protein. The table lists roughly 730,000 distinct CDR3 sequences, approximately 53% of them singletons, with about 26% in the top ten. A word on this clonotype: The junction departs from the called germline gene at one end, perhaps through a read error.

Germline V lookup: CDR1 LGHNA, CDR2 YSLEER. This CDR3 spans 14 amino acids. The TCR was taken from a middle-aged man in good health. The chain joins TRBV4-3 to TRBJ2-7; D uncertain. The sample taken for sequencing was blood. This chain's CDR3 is CASSQDPSASERYF. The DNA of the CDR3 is TGCGCCAGCAGCCAAGACCCGTCCGCCTCCGAGCGGTACTTC.